Listed here are 15 T cell receptor delta chains from one sample, sequenced in a study of gammadelta T cells in human blood. TCRdb reran clone calling via CATT on the RT-PCR reads. The data show around 970 delta-chain clones, 22% seen once. Material for sequencing was Vgamma9Vdelta2 gamma-delta T cells from fetal blood. These receptors were obtained from a human fetus.

This clone showed up just once. The chain is built from TRDV2 and TRDJ3; D may be TRDD3 (6 bases). TCRdb offers no J gene call, so here the DNA was matched to germline to obtain one. The V gene's germline CDR1 is GEAIGNYY and CDR2 EKD. This CDR3 comprises 16 residues. V was trimmed by 3 bases and J by 3 bases, leaving 11 bases between them. CDR3 sequence (DNA): TGTGCCTGTGACTGGTACTGGGACTGGGACACCCGACAGATGTTTTTC. This codes for CACDWYWDWDTRQMFF.

On this clone: A much bigger clone sits one base away, suggesting this may be a read error. The V call is TRDV2, the J call TRDJ3, with a possible D match to TRDD3 (5 bases). TCRdb leaves out the J gene; it was filled in here by matching the DNA to germline. From germline, CDR1 is GEAIGNYY and CDR2 EKD. The CDR3 is made up of 17 amino acids. In DNA form, the CDR3 reads TGTGCCTGTGACACCGTTTGGAGCTCCTGGGACGCCCGACAGATGTTTTTC. Translating it yields CACDTVWSSWDARQMFF.

This clone was seen only a few times. This may stem from a read error, because a much larger clone lies one nucleotide away. The V and J genes are TRDV2 and TRDJ3; 10 nucleotides align to TRDD3. The CDR3 loop spans 19 amino acids. CDR1 and CDR2 (germline): GEAIGNYY, EKD. In DNA form, the CDR3 reads TGTGCCTGTGAACAACGGGGGGATACGGGCTCCTGGGACACCCGACAGGTGTTTTTC. Protein sequence: CACEQRGDTGSWDTRQVFF.

In its sample, this clone ranks as medium-sized. This rearrangement joins TRDV2 to TRDJ2, with 11 bases identical to TRDD3. The V gene end was trimmed by 3 bases and the J gene end by 3 bases; junction bases not matched to a gene: 2. The germline CDR1 and CDR2 sequences are GEAIGNYY and EKD. The CDR3 has 15 residues. DNA for the CDR3: TGTGCCTGTGACGTACTGGGGGATATGACAGCACAACTCTTCTTT. Its protein is CACDVLGDMTAQLFF.

No V segment was called; the J segment is TRDJ2. This CDR3 contains 10 residues. CDR3 in DNA: TGTAGTGCTTTGACAGCACAACTCTTCTTT. Translated, it gives CSALTAQLFF.

This clone ranks as large (0.1 to 1%). The genes are TRDV2 and TRDJ1; TRDD3 agrees at 11 bases. This CDR3 is built from 15 residues. The J segment lost 4 bases and the V segment lost 0 bases, leaving 3 bases of the junction unmatched. Germline values: CDR1 GEAIGNYY, CDR2 EKD. Written as DNA, the CDR3 is TGTGCCTGTGACACCTGGGGGATACGAGGCGATAAACTCATCTTT. Protein: CACDTWGIRGDKLIF.

Of note for this clone: One base away lies a much larger clone, so this may be a sequencing read error. The same CDR3 arises from other DNA sequences in this sample as well. This chain joins TRDV2 and TRDJ2; possibly TRDD3 for D (5 bases). TCRdb does not report a J gene; here it was assigned by matching the DNA to germline references. Trimming shortened V by 0 bases and J by 1 base, and 29 bases separated the two germline ends. CDR1 is GEAIGNYY, CDR2 EKD, per germline. CDR3 size: 22 residues. The CDR3 DNA reads TGTGCCTGTGACACCCTTAGTTTAGGAGGGGGGTACGCGGACTATTTGACAGCACAACTCTTCTTT. Amino acid sequence: CACDTLSLGGGYADYLTAQLFF.

Remarks on this clone: A much larger clonotype is one base distant, so this may be a read error. This sequence joins TRDV2 and TRDJ3, with TRDD3 matching 12 bases. The J gene, not given by TCRdb, was assigned here from a germline match of the nucleotide sequence. CDR3 size: 17 residues. From germline, CDR1 is GEAIGNYY and CDR2 EKD. CDR3 nucleotide sequence: TGTGCCTGTAACACTGGGGGATACCCATGGGACACCCGACAGATGTTTTTC. Translating gives CACNTGGYPWDTRQMFF.

This clone is large (0.1 to 1%) by share. The gene calls are TRDV2 and TRDJ3; TRDD3 matches at 10 bases. Germline trimming cut 2 bases from V and 1 base from J; bases unmatched to any gene: 4. This CDR3 is 18 amino acids long. CDR1 GEAIGNYY and CDR2 EKD come from the germline V gene. In nucleotides, the CDR3 is TGTGCCTGTGACAATACTGGGGGATGGTCCTGGGACACCCGACAGATGTTTTTC. Residues: CACDNTGGWSWDTRQMFF.

Within the sample, this clone is large. This chain uses TRDV2 with TRDJ2; 9 bases align to TRDD3. This CDR3 is 14 amino acids long. V gave up 1 base and J gave up 4 bases; unmatched junction bases: 0. Germline V gene data show CDR1 as GEAIGNYY and CDR2 as EKD. DNA of the CDR3: TGTGCCTGTGACACACTGGGGGAGACAGCACAACTCTTCTTT. This encodes CACDTLGETAQLFF.

The chain employs TRDV2 and TRDJ2; 9 bases map to TRDD3. Germline assignment: CDR1 GEAIGNYY and CDR2 EKD. V trimming: 2 bases; J trimming: 4 bases; junction bases outside the gene matches: 4. The CDR3 is 15 amino acids. CDR3 residues: CACDNVLGETAQLFF. DNA for the CDR3: TGTGCCTGTGACAACGTACTGGGGGAGACAGCACAACTCTTCTTT.

The gene calls are TRDV2 and TRDJ3, with 11 nucleotides matching TRDD3. This CDR3 is 18 amino acids long. Germline V gene data show CDR1 as GEAIGNYY and CDR2 as EKD. With 0 bases clipped from V and 0 bases from J, the junction kept 0 bases outside the gene matches. This CDR3 reads CACDTWGIRSWDTRQMFF. The CDR3 DNA reads TGTGCCTGTGACACCTGGGGGATACGCTCCTGGGACACCCGACAGATGTTTTTC.

This clone was counted only a few times. The chain uses TRDV2 and TRDJ3; maybe TRDD3 (6 bases). TCRdb does not report a J gene; here it was assigned by matching the DNA to germline references. The V end was cut by 3 bases, the J end by 0 bases, with 11 bases between. The CDR3 length is 17 residues. The germline V gene has CDR1 GEAIGNYY and CDR2 EKD. CDR3 in amino acids: CACDPVLGSWDTRQMFF. The CDR3 region has the DNA TGTGCCTGTGACCCTGTACTGGGCTCCTGGGACACCCGACAGATGTTTTTC.

With respect to this clone: This may be a read error: a much more frequent sequence differs by one nucleotide. The chain has TRDV2 and TRDJ3, with TRDD3 identical over 8 bases. The J gene was missing in TCRdb and was found by matching the end of the DNA to germline. Germline CDR1 is GEAIGNYY and CDR2 is EKD. The CDR3 has 18 residues. The CDR3 spells CACDTAGGKSWDTRLMFF. The CDR3 DNA is TGTGCCTGTGACACCGCTGGGGGAAAAAGCTGGGACACCCGACTGATGTTTTTC.

This clone was counted a few times. The chain couples TRDV2 to TRDJ3; 12 bases fit TRDD3. TCRdb offers no J gene call, so here the DNA was matched to germline to obtain one. After removal of 3 bases from V and 0 bases from J, the junction contained 8 bases not matched to a gene. This CDR3 is built from 20 residues. Per germline, CDR1 GEAIGNYY and CDR2 EKD. The chain's CDR3 is CACDLVLGDTGSWDTRQMFF. DNA of the CDR3: TGTGCCTGTGACTTAGTACTGGGGGATACCGGCTCCTGGGACACCCGACAGATGTTTTTC.